The 30 T cell receptor beta chains listed next were all sequenced from one sample in a study of shared clonotypes between healthy human individuals. Sequencing used immunoSEQ multiplex PCR; TCRdb keeps in-frame clones, though not all of them. The data contain over a million clones, around 95% of them singletons. Sequences were obtained from naive CD4+ T cells sorted from blood. Subset meaning: CD45RA+ positively selected. The origin of the receptors is a man younger than 45 in good health.

J is TRBJ2-2 and V is TRBV4-1; D unresolved. In germline, CDR1 is MGHRA, CDR2 YSYEKL. CDR3 length: 15 residues. The V end was cut by 2 bases, the J end by 5 bases, with 12 bases between. The CDR3 DNA reads TGCGCCAGCAGCCAACCCGTCTGGGGAACCGGGGAGCTGTTTTTT. It yields the protein CASSQPVWGTGELFF.

This clone was observed once. V usage is TRBV6-6 and J usage is TRBJ2-7, with 9 bases matching TRBD2. This CDR3 region has 15 residues. From germline, CDR1 is MNHNY and CDR2 SVGAGI (reference sequence). With V trimmed by 0 bases and J by 3 bases, 3 bases remained unmatched. The CDR3 is CASSYSGTSNYEQYF. In nucleotides, the CDR3 is TGTGCCAGCAGTTACTCTGGGACTAGCAACTACGAGCAGTACTTC.

The chain links TRBV9 to TRBJ2-3; no definite D call. The germline V gene encodes CDR1 SGDLS and CDR2 YYNGEE. V lost 3 bases, J lost 2 bases, and 10 bases lay in between. The CDR3 totals 14 residues. This CDR3 is CASSALTSTDTQYF. CDR3 coding DNA: TGTGCCAGCAGCGCCCTGACCTCCACAGATACGCAGTATTTT.

The chain links TRBV7-6 to TRBJ2-5; 7 nucleotides line up with TRBD1. This CDR3 comprises 14 residues. Germline CDR1 is SGHVS and CDR2 is FNYEAQ. The J segment lost 1 base and the V segment lost 4 bases, leaving 3 bases of the junction unmatched. The CDR3 DNA sequence: TGTGCCAGCAGCTCCGGACAGGTCCAAGAGACCCAGTACTTC. This sequence encodes CASSSGQVQETQYF.

Here the CDR3 DNA reads TGTGCCAGCAGCCGGAGCGGGATCCCCGAGCAGTACTTC. Protein sequence: CASSRSGIPEQYF. V gene TRBV14 combines with J gene TRBJ2-7, with TRBD2 matching over 7 bases. This CDR3 has 13 residues. V lost 4 bases and J lost 6; bases outside the gene matches: 6. The germline V gene encodes CDR1 SGHDN and CDR2 FVKESK.

CDR3 DNA sequence: TGTGCCAGCAGTCAGGAGGCGGCCACCTACAATGAGCAGTTCTTC. Its translation: CASSQEAATYNEQFF. This chain uses TRBV11-2 with TRBJ2-1, with a tentative D call TRBD2 (5 bases). Germline V CDR1 and CDR2: SGHAT, FQNNGV. The germline V and J ends were trimmed by 6 bases and 2 bases, with 14 bases remaining between them. This CDR3 spans 15 amino acids.

The chain has TRBV28 and TRBJ2-7; TRBD1 matches at 8 bases. Per the germline V gene, CDR1 is MDHEN and CDR2 is SYDVKM. Germline trimming cut 8 bases from V and 7 bases from J; bases unmatched to any gene: 7. The CDR3 is 12 residues long. Here the CDR3 DNA reads TGTGCCAGCCGGGACAGGTCGGTTGAGCAGTACTTC. It is translated as CASRDRSVEQYF.

The chain is built from TRBV7-2 and TRBJ1-5, with D tentatively TRBD1 (6 bases). This CDR3 is built from 14 residues. Germline-derived CDR1 and CDR2 are SGHTA and FQGNSA. Deletions cut 7 bases from V and 5 bases from J, with 15 bases between. As DNA, the CDR3 is TGTGCCAGCACCGTTAATCCAGGGGATCAGCCCCAGCATTTT. This encodes CASTVNPGDQPQHF.

J is TRBJ2-7 and V is TRBV30, with 8 bases that match TRBD2. The CDR3 loop spans 15 amino acids. Germline V gene sequence: CDR1 GTSNPN, CDR2 SVGIG (reference sequence). V lost 0 bases and J lost 2; bases outside the gene matches: 6. The CDR3 nucleotides are TGTGCCTGGAGTGTAATGGGACTAGGTGCCTACGAGCAGTACTTC. Its translation is CAWSVMGLGAYEQYF.

The chain uses TRBV4-3 and TRBJ2-7, with D possibly TRBD1 on 7 matching bases. The CDR3 runs 15 residues. V shed 0 bases and J shed 6 bases, with 15 bases lying between them. The germline V gene has CDR1 LGHNA and CDR2 YSLEER. The CDR3 DNA sequence: TGCGCCAGCAGCCAAGAGGGCAGGGGGGACAGCGAGCAGTACTTC. This codes for CASSQEGRGDSEQYF.

The chain carries TRBV14 and TRBJ2-2; D unclear. The CDR3 is 16 residues long. With 5 bases removed from V and 4 bases from J, the gap between germline ends came to 17 bases. Germline values: CDR1 SGHDN, CDR2 FVKESK. The CDR3 protein is CASSESRTHGTGELFF. Here the CDR3 DNA reads TGTGCCAGCAGCGAAAGTCGGACCCATGGCACCGGGGAGCTGTTTTTT.

The chain uses TRBV5-4 and TRBJ2-2; D is tentatively TRBD1 or TRBD2 (6 bases each). CDR1 SGHNT and CDR2 YYREEE come from the germline V gene (reference sequence). V lost 5 bases and J lost 1, with 12 bases in between. The CDR3 consists of 15 residues. The DNA of the CDR3 is TGTGCCAGCAGTTTGAAGGGGGGGAACACCGGGGAGCTGTTTTTT. Amino acid sequence: CASSLKGGNTGELFF. The variable domain in full, with the rest retrieved from reference TRBV5-4 and TRBJ2-2, is ETGVTQSPTHLIKTRGQQVTLRCSSQSGHNTVSWYQQALGQGPQFIFQYYREEENGRGNFPPRFSGLQFPNYSSELNVNALELDDSALYLCASSLKGGNTGELFFGEGSRLTVL.

The J gene is TRBJ1-3, the V gene TRBV9; 7 positions agree with TRBD1. J gave up 0 bases and V 0 bases, and 6 bases lay outside the gene matches. The CDR3 runs 17 residues. The germline gives CDR1 SGDLS, CDR2 YYNGEE. The CDR3 reads CASSVADRTLSGNTIYF. For the CDR3, the DNA is TGTGCCAGCAGCGTAGCGGACAGGACCCTCTCTGGAAACACCATATATTTT. The complete variable domain, with remaining parts taken from reference TRBV9 and TRBJ1-3, reads DSGVTQTPKHLITATGQRVTLRCSPRSGDLSVYWYQQSLDQGLQFLIQYYNGEERAKGNILERFSAQQFPDLHSELNLSSLELGDSALYFCASSVADRTLSGNTIYFGEGSWLTVV.

J is TRBJ2-5 and V is TRBV10-2; TRBD2 is a possible D gene (5 bases). Germline V gives CDR1 WSHSY, CDR2 SAAADI. V lost 8 bases and J lost 5, with 18 bases in between. The CDR3 totals 14 residues. The CDR3 is CASWETEREETQYF. The CDR3 coding sequence is TGCGCCAGCTGGGAGACGGAGAGGGAGGAGACCCAGTACTTC.

The chain couples TRBV5-1 to TRBJ2-2, with a tentative D call TRBD2 (6 bases). Germline loops: CDR1 SGHRS, CDR2 YFSETQ. V was trimmed by 4 bases and J by 0 bases, leaving 13 bases between them. The length of the CDR3 is 16 residues. The CDR3 here is CASSPIGGTNTGELFF. As DNA, the CDR3 is TGCGCCAGCAGCCCGATCGGGGGTACGAACACCGGGGAGCTGTTTTTT.

A note on this clone: The sample carries other DNA sequences with the same CDR3. This chain links TRBV18 with TRBJ2-3; tentatively, D is TRBD2 (6 bases). Germline V gene lookup returns CDR1 KGHSH and CDR2 LQKENI. Trimming removed 3 bases at V and 6 bases at J, with 10 bases between. The CDR3 length is 13 residues. The CDR3 bases are TGTGCCAGCTCACCGAGGGGACTGGATACGCAGTATTTT. This sequence encodes CASSPRGLDTQYF.

V is TRBV5-1 and J is TRBJ2-2; 8 bases map to TRBD2. The ends lost 4 bases at V and 0 bases at J; junction bases unmatched: 2. Germline V CDR1 and CDR2: SGHRS, YFSETQ. This CDR3 comprises 15 residues. The CDR3 loop is CASSAGGSNTGELFF. The CDR3 region has the DNA TGCGCCAGCAGCGCGGGAGGATCGAACACCGGGGAGCTGTTTTTT. Full variable domain (rest looked up from reference TRBV5-1 and TRBJ2-2): KAGVTQTPRYLIKTRGQQVTLSCSPISGHRSVSWYQQTPGQGLQFLFEYFSETQRNKGNFPGRFSGRQFSNSRSEMNVSTLELGDSALYLCASSAGGSNTGELFFGEGSRLTVL.

This chain joins TRBV28 and TRBJ2-3; TRBD2 might be the D (5 bases). Germline CDR1 is MDHEN and CDR2 is SYDVKM. The CDR3 is 16 residues long. Trimming took 2 bases from V and 0 from J, leaving 12 bases between them. DNA of the CDR3: TGTGCCAGCAGTTTAGGACTTGCTCGCAGCACAGATACGCAGTATTTT. It translates to CASSLGLARSTDTQYF.

V is TRBV5-1 and J is TRBJ2-1; 7 bases are shared with TRBD2. The CDR3 runs to 16 residues. J lost 9 bases, V lost 1 base, and 13 bases had no gene match. The germline V gene encodes CDR1 SGHRS and CDR2 YFSETQ. CDR3 sequence (DNA): TGCGCCAGCAGCTTGTCAGTTGCGGGAGAGTTTTTTGAGCAGTTCTTC. It translates to CASSLSVAGEFFEQFF. The full variable domain, in which reference TRBV5-1 and TRBJ2-1 provide the parts outside the CDR3, is KAGVTQTPRYLIKTRGQQVTLSCSPISGHRSVSWYQQTPGQGLQFLFEYFSETQRNKGNFPGRFSGRQFSNSRSEMNVSTLELGDSALYLCASSLSVAGEFFEQFFGPGTRLTVL.

The chain has TRBV5-1 and TRBJ2-1, with TRBD2 identical over 14 bases. Germline V CDR1 and CDR2: SGHRS, YFSETQ. Trimming removed 3 bases from V and 4 bases from J; junction bases left unmatched: 6. The CDR3 has 17 residues. CDR3 region: CASSYGGLAGGYNEQFF. The CDR3 nucleotides read TGCGCCAGCAGCTATGGCGGACTAGCGGGAGGTTACAATGAGCAGTTCTTC.

The V call is TRBV11-2, the J call TRBJ2-1; possibly TRBD2 for D (5 bases). Germline lookup yields CDR1 SGHAT and CDR2 FQNNGV. The CDR3 has 14 residues. V shed 6 bases and J shed 1 base, with 10 bases lying between them. CDR3 in DNA: TGTGCCAGCAGACCCCCGGGGTCCTACAATGAGCAGTTCTTC. It yields the protein CASRPPGSYNEQFF. The full variable domain, completed using reference TRBV11-2 and TRBJ2-1, is EAGVAQSPRYKIIEKRQSVAFWCNPISGHATLYWYQQILGQGPKLLIQFQNNGVVDDSQLPKDRFSAERLKGVDSTLKIQPAKLEDSAVYLCASRPPGSYNEQFFGPGTRLTVL.

The chain has TRBV25-1 and TRBJ2-1; tentative D call: TRBD2 (5 bases). The CDR3 spans 17 residues. The germline gives CDR1 MGHDK, CDR2 SYGVNS. Trimming removed 4 bases from V and 5 bases from J, with 21 bases in between. CDR3 nucleotide sequence: TGTGCCAGCAGTGTCCTTTACTGGGGAGATGGGCACAATGAGCAGTTCTTC. Translation gives CASSVLYWGDGHNEQFF. Full variable domain (outside the CDR3, taken from reference TRBV25-1 and TRBJ2-1): EADIYQTPRYLVIGTGKKITLECSQTMGHDKMYWYQQDPGMELHLIHYSYGVNSTEKGDLSSESTVSRIRTEHFPLTLESARPSHTSQYLCASSVLYWGDGHNEQFFGPGTRLTVL.

V and J are TRBV11-2 and TRBJ2-3, with D possibly matching TRBD2 (6 bases). Germline V gives CDR1 SGHAT, CDR2 FQNNGV. Trimming left V 4 bases short and J 3 bases short, with 17 bases between. The CDR3 consists of 16 residues. CDR3 nucleotide sequence: TGTGCCAGCAGCTCCGGGACTTTGGGTGGGACAGATACGCAGTATTTT. It codes for CASSSGTLGGTDTQYF.

The rearrangement joins TRBV5-1 to TRBJ2-6; D call uncertain. V gave up 0 bases and J gave up 0 bases, with 10 bases separating them. Germline loops: CDR1 SGHRS, CDR2 YFSETQ. The length of the CDR3 is 17 residues. DNA of the CDR3: TGCGCCAGCAGCTTGGCACCCAAAGTCTCTGGGGCCAACGTCCTGACTTTC. Encoded protein: CASSLAPKVSGANVLTF.

The CDR3 is CASSPTASGGFTDTQYF. The CDR3 nucleotides read TGTGCCAGCAGCCCAACCGCTAGCGGAGGTTTCACAGATACGCAGTATTTT. The V and J genes are TRBV4-2 and TRBJ2-3, with 7 bases lining up with TRBD2. The CDR3 runs to 17 residues. Per germline, CDR1 LGHNA and CDR2 YNFKEQ. The V gene end was trimmed by 4 bases and the J gene end by 2 bases; junction bases not matched to a gene: 12.

This sequence joins TRBV11-1 and TRBJ1-2; D ambiguous. From germline, CDR1 is SGHAT and CDR2 FQDESV (reference sequence). There are 13 residues in the CDR3. V lost 5 bases, J lost 3 bases, and 10 bases lay in between. CDR3 region: CASSTTGDYGYTF. The CDR3 DNA is TGTGCCAGCAGCACGACGGGAGACTATGGCTACACCTTC.

Here the CDR3 reads CAIARGNEQFF. In nucleotides, the CDR3 is TGTGCCATCGCGCGGGGCAATGAGCAGTTCTTC. The rearrangement joins TRBV27 to TRBJ2-1; weak D call: TRBD2 (6 bases). V was pared by 10 bases and J by 6 bases, with 10 bases between. CDR3 length: 11 residues. Germline CDR1 reads MNHEY; CDR2 reads SMNVEV (reference sequence).

This chain uses TRBV12-5 with TRBJ2-5, with a weak D call TRBD1 (6 bases). The length of the CDR3 is 13 residues. Germline loops: CDR1 LGHNT, CDR2 FRNRAP. V was trimmed by 2 bases and J by 3 bases, leaving 7 bases between them. CDR3 coding DNA: TGTGCTAGTGGTTTGTCAGGGGAAGAGACCCAGTACTTC. It translates to CASGLSGEETQYF.

The table lists this clone with a few counts. This chain connects TRBV28 to TRBJ1-2; 7 bases agree with TRBD1. The CDR3 length is 14 residues. Germline V gene sequence: CDR1 MDHEN, CDR2 SYDVKM. After removal of 6 bases from V and 0 bases from J, the junction contained 4 bases not matched to a gene. Here the CDR3 DNA reads TGTGCCAGCAGGCGGACAGGATCTAACTATGGCTACACCTTC. This sequence encodes CASRRTGSNYGYTF.

V usage is TRBV9 and J usage is TRBJ2-2; 10 bases agree with TRBD2. V lost 4 bases, J lost 6 bases, and 6 bases stayed unmatched. CDR1 is SGDLS and CDR2 is YYNGEE in the germline V gene. This CDR3 contains 15 residues. The CDR3 region is CASSLPSGRPGELFF. DNA of the CDR3: TGTGCCAGCAGCTTACCTAGCGGGAGACCCGGGGAGCTGTTTTTT.